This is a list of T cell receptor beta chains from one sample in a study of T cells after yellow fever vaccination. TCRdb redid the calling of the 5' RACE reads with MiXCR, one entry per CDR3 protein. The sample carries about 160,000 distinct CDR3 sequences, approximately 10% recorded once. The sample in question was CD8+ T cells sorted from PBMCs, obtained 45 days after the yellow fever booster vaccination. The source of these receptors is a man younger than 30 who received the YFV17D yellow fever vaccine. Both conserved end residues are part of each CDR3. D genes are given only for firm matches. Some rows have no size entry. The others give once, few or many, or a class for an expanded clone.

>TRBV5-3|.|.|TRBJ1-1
CARSLAQGRNTEAFF
TGTGCCAGAAGCTTGGCCCAGGGGAGGAACACTGAAGCTTTCTTT
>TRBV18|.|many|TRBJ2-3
CASSLEPADTQYF
TGTGCCAGCTCACTTGAACCCGCAGATACGCAGTATTTT
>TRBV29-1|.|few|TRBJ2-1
CSVPAGPREFF
TGCAGCGTACCAGCGGGCCCCCGGGAGTTCTTC
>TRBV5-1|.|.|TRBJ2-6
CASSLEQDLSGANVLTF
TGCGCCAGCAGCTTGGAACAGGACCTCTCTGGGGCCAACGTCCTGACTTTC
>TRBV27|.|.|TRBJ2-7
CASSLRLGSGREQYF
TGTGCCAGCAGTTTGAGACTGGGATCGGGGAGAGAGCAGTACTTC
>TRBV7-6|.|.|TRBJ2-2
CASSRGTRTDTGELFF
TGTGCCAGCAGCCGAGGCACGCGTACAGACACCGGGGAGCTGTTTTTT
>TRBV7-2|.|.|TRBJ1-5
CASSLMVTGFGQPQHF
TGTGCCAGCAGCTTAATGGTGACTGGGTTCGGTCAGCCCCAGCATTTT
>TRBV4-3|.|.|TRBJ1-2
CASSQDRIKTDPGYGYTF
TGCGCCAGCAGCCAAGATCGGATTAAGACAGACCCCGGATATGGCTACACCTTC
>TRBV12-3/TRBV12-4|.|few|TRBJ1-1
CASSFPQVEAFF
TGTGCCAGCAGTTTCCCACAGGTTGAAGCTTTCTTT
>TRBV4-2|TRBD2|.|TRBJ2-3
CASRQEPSGGSADTQYF
TGTGCCAGCAGACAGGAGCCTAGCGGGGGGTCGGCAGATACGCAGTATTTT
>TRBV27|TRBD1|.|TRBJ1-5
CASSPAGGRQPQHF
TGTGCCAGCAGTCCCGCAGGGGGCAGGCAGCCCCAGCATTTT
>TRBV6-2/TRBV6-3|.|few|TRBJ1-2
CASSAGYGYTF
TGTGCCAGCAGTGCAGGCTATGGCTACACCTTC
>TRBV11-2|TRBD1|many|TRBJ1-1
CASSQGATEAFF
TGTGCCAGCAGCCAGGGGGCCACTGAAGCTTTCTTT
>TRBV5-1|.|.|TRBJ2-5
CASSPTGTYQETQYF
TGCGCCAGCAGCCCTACCGGGACATACCAAGAGACCCAGTACTTC
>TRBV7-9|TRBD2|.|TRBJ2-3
CASSPRTSALYF
TGTGCCAGCAGCCCGCGGACTAGCGCGCTGTATTTT
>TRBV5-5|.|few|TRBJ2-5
CASSSGPGHQETQYF
TGTGCCAGCAGCTCGGGACCGGGCCACCAAGAGACCCAGTACTTC
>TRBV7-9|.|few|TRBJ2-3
CASSLYGGQEDTQYF
TGTGCCAGCAGCTTATATGGGGGCCAGGAAGATACGCAGTATTTT
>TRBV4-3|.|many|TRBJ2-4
CASSQGGGRGNIQYF
TGCGCCAGCAGCCAAGGGGGGGGGCGAGGGAACATTCAGTACTTC
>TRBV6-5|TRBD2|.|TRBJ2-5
CASTVGTSGAGETQYF
TGTGCCAGCACAGTGGGAACTAGCGGGGCCGGCGAGACCCAGTACTTC
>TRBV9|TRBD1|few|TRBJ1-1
CASSEGGDSEAFF
TGTGCCAGCAGCGAGGGGGGGGACAGTGAAGCTTTCTTT
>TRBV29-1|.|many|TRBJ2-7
CSVVGVHEQYF
TGCAGCGTTGTCGGGGTCCACGAGCAGTACTTC
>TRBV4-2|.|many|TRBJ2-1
CASSQAGLWEQFF
TGTGCCAGCAGCCAGGCAGGGTTGTGGGAGCAGTTCTTC
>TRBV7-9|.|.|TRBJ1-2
CASSPTHSSGYTF
TGTGCCAGCAGCCCTACCCACAGCTCTGGCTACACCTTC
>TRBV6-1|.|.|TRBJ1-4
CASRGAKLAADSEKLFF
TGTGCCAGCAGGGGGGCCAAGTTGGCAGCAGACTCTGAAAAACTGTTTTTT
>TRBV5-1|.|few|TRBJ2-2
CASSLMPSTLGTPNTGELFF
TGCGCCAGCAGCTTGATGCCTTCGACGTTGGGGACACCAAACACCGGGGAGCTGTTTTTT
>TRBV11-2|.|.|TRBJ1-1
CASTPSGTEAFF
TGTGCCAGCACCCCCTCCGGGACTGAAGCTTTCTTT
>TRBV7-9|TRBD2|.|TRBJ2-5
CASSLANSGGSETQYF
TGTGCCAGCAGCTTAGCGAATAGCGGGGGGTCGGAGACCCAGTACTTC
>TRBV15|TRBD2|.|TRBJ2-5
CATSRAPEPGLADRYQETQYF
TGTGCCACCAGCAGAGCCCCGGAACCGGGACTAGCGGACAGGTACCAAGAGACCCAGTACTTC
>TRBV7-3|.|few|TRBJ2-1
CASSPNSGEQFF
TGTGCCAGCAGCCCGAACTCTGGTGAGCAGTTCTTC
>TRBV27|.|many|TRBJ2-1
CASYGLHSYNEQFF
TGTGCCAGTTACGGACTCCACTCCTACAATGAGCAGTTCTTC
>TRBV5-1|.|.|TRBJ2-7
CASSLAGRSYEQYF
TGCGCCAGCAGCTTGGCCGGCAGATCCTACGAGCAGTACTTC
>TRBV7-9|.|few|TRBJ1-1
CASSWRGDTEAFF
TGTGCCAGCAGCTGGCGGGGGGACACTGAAGCTTTCTTT
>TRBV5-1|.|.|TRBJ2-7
CASSAWPEIYEQYF
TGCGCCAGCAGCGCGTGGCCGGAGATCTACGAGCAGTACTTC
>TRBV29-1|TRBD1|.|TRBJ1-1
CSVSTGRTYTEAFF
TGCAGCGTTTCGACAGGGAGGACGTACACTGAAGCTTTCTTT
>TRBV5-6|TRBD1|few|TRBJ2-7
CASSTRDRVTTLFEQYF
TGTGCCAGCAGCACGAGGGACAGGGTCACCACCCTTTTCGAGCAGTACTTC